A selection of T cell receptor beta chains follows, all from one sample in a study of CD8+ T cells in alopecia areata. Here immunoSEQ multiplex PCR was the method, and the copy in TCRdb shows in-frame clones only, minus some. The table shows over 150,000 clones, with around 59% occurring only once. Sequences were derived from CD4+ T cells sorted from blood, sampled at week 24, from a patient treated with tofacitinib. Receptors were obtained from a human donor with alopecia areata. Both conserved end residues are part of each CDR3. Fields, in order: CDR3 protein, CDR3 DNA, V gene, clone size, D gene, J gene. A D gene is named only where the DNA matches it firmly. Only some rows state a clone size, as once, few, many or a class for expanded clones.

CASGLAGHTGELFF | TGTGCTAGTGGTTTGGCCGGACACACCGGGGAGCTGTTTTTT | TRBV12-5 | NA | NA | TRBJ2-2
CASSLASGTGGRAYGYTF | TGCGCCAGCAGCTTGGCCAGCGGTACAGGGGGCCGGGCGTATGGCTACACCTTC | TRBV5-1 | NA | TRBD1 | TRBJ1-2
CASSPGQTGELFF | TGTGCCAGCAGCCCCGGTCAGACCGGGGAGCTGTTTTTT | TRBV7-3 | NA | NA | TRBJ2-2
CSVRDPWDGYTF | TGCAGCGTTCGGGACCCCTGGGATGGCTACACCTTC | TRBV29-1 | few | NA | TRBJ1-2
CASSLRHGGYTF | TGTGCCAGCAGTTTGAGGCACGGGGGCTACACCTTC | TRBV28 | NA | NA | TRBJ1-2
CAWSVSGAGRYGYTF | TGTGCCTGGAGTGTATCCGGAGCAGGCCGCTATGGCTACACCTTC | TRBV30 | NA | NA | TRBJ1-2
CASPNGNTIYF | TGTGCCTCCCCGAATGGAAACACCATATATTTT | TRBV30 | NA | NA | TRBJ1-3
CASTRAGTYEQYF | TGTGCCAGCACCCGGGCGGGGACCTACGAGCAGTACTTC | TRBV6-5 | NA | NA | TRBJ2-7
CASSYSSQRQPQHF | TGTGCCAGCAGTTACTCGAGCCAGAGGCAGCCCCAGCATTTT | TRBV6-5 | NA | NA | TRBJ1-5
CASSLLGGLDGYTF | TGTGCCAGCAGTTTATTGGGGGGCCTAGATGGCTACACCTTC | TRBV6-5 | NA | NA | TRBJ1-2
CASSSTRNTQYF | TGTGCCAGCAGCTCAACGAGGAATACGCAGTATTTT | TRBV11-2 | NA | NA | TRBJ2-3
CASSLTGFQPQHF | TGTGCCAGCAGTTTGACAGGGTTTCAGCCCCAGCATTTT | TRBV6-6 | NA | TRBD1 | TRBJ1-5
CASSLALETQYF | TGTGCCAGCAGCTTAGCCCTAGAGACCCAGTACTTC | TRBV7-9 | NA | NA | TRBJ2-5
CASSFSAGQETQYF | TGTGCCAGCAGCTTTTCAGCGGGGCAAGAGACCCAGTACTTC | TRBV7-2 | NA | TRBD2 | TRBJ2-5
CSVEGGGRETQYF | TGCAGCGTTGAAGGGGGGGGCCGGGAGACCCAGTACTTC | TRBV29-1 | NA | NA | TRBJ2-5
CASSLSAGRQGIYEQYF | TGTGCCAGCAGCTTATCCGCCGGGAGACAGGGAATCTACGAGCAGTACTTC | TRBV7-8 | NA | NA | TRBJ2-7
CASSNRETHLIVREGDEAFF | TGTGCCAGTAGTAACAGGGAGACCCACTTGATTGTCCGTGAAGGGGATGAAGCTTTCTTT | TRBV19 | NA | NA | TRBJ1-1
CAWSGQPRVDGYTF | TGTGCCTGGAGTGGACAGCCTCGGGTTGATGGCTACACCTTC | TRBV30 | NA | NA | TRBJ1-2
CAWSVWGGTDTQYF | TGTGCCTGGAGTGTGTGGGGGGGGACAGATACGCAGTATTTT | TRBV30 | NA | TRBD2 | TRBJ2-3
CASSASGGAGDTQYF | TGTGCCAGCAGCGCAAGCGGGGGGGCCGGGGATACGCAGTATTTT | TRBV9 | NA | TRBD2 | TRBJ2-3
CASSPQSTSNQPQHF | TGTGCCAGTAGTCCCCAATCGACTAGCAATCAGCCCCAGCATTTT | TRBV19 | NA | NA | TRBJ1-5
CASSPVQGASPLHF | TGTGCCAGCAGTCCTGTCCAGGGGGCCTCACCCCTCCACTTT | TRBV9 | NA | TRBD1 | TRBJ1-6
CASRTHRDHEQFF | TGCGCCAGCAGAACCCATCGGGACCACGAGCAGTTCTTC | TRBV5-1 | NA | NA | TRBJ2-1